This T cell receptor (beta chain) comes out of a study of CD8 T cells in Susac syndrome. Study-level findings and limits: The study's TCR sequencing and HLA analysis drew on a certain number of individuals. That number was acknowledged as relatively small.

Trimming took off 7 bases at V and 2 bases at J, with 16 bases between the two ends. CDR1 is SNHLY, CDR2 FYNNEI, per germline. This CDR3 is built from 15 residues. After extraction with the RNeasy kit, roughly 0.45 to 1 ug of the RNA was reverse transcribed using random hexamers. In TCRdb, the immunoSEQ multiplex PCR reads were re-called with MiXCR into one record per CDR3 protein. The data contain a few hundred thousand distinct CDR3 sequences, approximately 95% of them singletons. Details on this clonotype: The target antigen is unknown.

The sequence was collected from a human donor with multiple sclerosis. Sequenced material: CD4+ T cells from PBMCs. The chain is built from TRBV2 and TRBJ2-3, with D possibly TRBD1 on 6 matching bases. The CDR3 nucleotides are TGTGCCAGCATTCAGTCGGACAGACACACAGATACGCAGTATTTT. As protein: CASIQSDRHTDTQYF. Combining the CDR3 with reference TRBV2 and TRBJ2-3 gives the whole variable domain EPEVTQTPSHQVTQMGQEVILRCVPISNHLYFYWYRQILGQKVEFLVSFYNNEISEKSEIFDDQFSVERPDGSNFTLKIRSTKLEDSAMYFCASIQSDRHTDTQYFGPGTRLTVL.